Only a few counts were recorded for the clone carrying this T cell receptor (beta chain). Its specificity is unknown. TCRdb reprocessed the 5' RACE reads with MiXCR, giving one entry per CDR3 protein. The sample lists under 650,000 distinct CDR3 sequences, about a sixth occurring once. The sample comes from a study of T-cell memory formation after mild COVID-19. Study-level results: Later expanders leaned CD4+, whereas day 15 to 85 contracting clones were balanced CD4/CD8. The finding that pre-infection memory included some responding clones suggested that cross-reactive memory joined. CM and EM subsets held most contracting CD4+ clones; EMRA held CD8+ ones.

V shed 6 bases and J shed 3 bases, with 11 bases lying between them. The CDR3 length is 13 residues. The germline CDR1 and CDR2 sequences are MNHEY and SVGAGI. Sequencing was done on a sample of PBMCs or a T cell subset sorted from them (not recorded which). V is TRBV6-5 and J is TRBJ1-2, with D perhaps TRBD1 (6 bases). The receptor's source is an adult woman who had mild COVID-19 (a few samples of this study predate the infection). Cell type and time point are not known. The CDR3 loop reads CASRRGGDYGYTF. As DNA, the CDR3 is TGTGCCAGCAGGAGGGGGGGCGACTATGGCTACACCTTC.